These T cell receptor beta chains were read from a single sample in a study of cytomegalovirus exposure and HLA in healthy donors. The data were produced by immunoSEQ multiplex PCR, yet TCRdb's version contains in-frame clones alone and is incomplete. The table has some 110,000 clones, under 85% seen once. Material for sequencing was PBMCs. All receptors come from a woman aged 40-49 years in good health and CMV-seropositive. Both conserved end residues are part of each CDR3. Fields, in order: D gene, clone size, V gene, J gene, CDR3 protein, CDR3 DNA. A D gene is named only where the DNA matches it firmly. Where a row states a size, it is once, few, many or the class of an expanded clone; other rows omit it.

.	.	TRBV5-1	TRBJ2-7	CASSLVSSSYEQYF	TGCGCCAGCAGCTTGGTCTCGAGCTCCTACGAGCAGTACTTC
.	few	TRBV5-1	TRBJ2-7	CASSEGGFSYEQYF	TGCGCCAGCAGCGAGGGAGGTTTCTCCTACGAGCAGTACTTC
.	few	TRBV19	TRBJ2-1	CASSIVSQQNEQFF	TGTGCCAGTAGTATAGTGTCACAGCAAAATGAGCAGTTCTTC
.	.	TRBV7-3	TRBJ2-1	CASSPRGQRPYNEQFF	TGTGCCAGCAGCCCAAGGGGCCAGCGCCCCTACAATGAGCAGTTCTTC
TRBD2	.	TRBV5-1	TRBJ2-5	CASSPGLAGEETQYF	TGCGCCAGCAGCCCCGGACTAGCGGGGGAAGAGACCCAGTACTTC
TRBD1	.	TRBV5-4	TRBJ2-7	CASSQDRSYEQYF	TGTGCCAGCAGCCAGGACAGGTCCTACGAGCAGTACTTC
TRBD2	.	TRBV7-8	TRBJ2-3	CASSLRMSAGGVTDTQYF	TGTGCCAGCAGCTTACGTATGTCAGCGGGAGGGGTAACAGATACGCAGTATTTT
.	.	TRBV29-1	TRBJ2-6	CSVEDRLATSPGANVLTF	TGCAGCGTTGAAGACCGACTCGCAACTTCTCCTGGGGCCAACGTCCTGACTTTC
.	.	TRBV5-1	TRBJ1-2	CASSPDGGNGYTF	TGCGCCAGCAGCCCAGATGGGGGGAATGGCTACACCTTC
.	.	TRBV27	TRBJ2-7	CASSFWARSYEQYF	TGTGCCAGCAGTTTCTGGGCCCGGTCCTACGAGCAGTACTTC
.	medium-sized	TRBV7-3	TRBJ1-1	CASSLTGISNTEAFF	TGTGCCAGCAGCTTAACCGGGATATCGAACACTGAAGCTTTCTTT
TRBD1	.	TRBV4-3	TRBJ1-1	CASSRTGNTEAFF	TGCGCCAGCAGCCGGACAGGGAACACTGAAGCTTTCTTT
.	few	TRBV7-8	TRBJ1-1	CASSLVQANEAFF	TGTGCCAGCAGCTTAGTGCAGGCCAATGAAGCTTTCTTT
TRBD2	.	TRBV19	TRBJ2-3	CASSPAGVLGTDTQYF	TGTGCCAGTAGTCCAGCGGGGGTACTTGGCACAGATACGCAGTATTTT
.	.	TRBV4-1	TRBJ1-1	CASSERQALNTEAFF	TGCGCCAGCAGCGAGCGACAGGCGCTAAACACTGAAGCTTTCTTT
TRBD2	.	TRBV7-3	TRBJ2-3	CASSPGTSSSTDTQYF	TGTGCCAGCAGCCCCGGGACTAGCTCTAGCACAGATACGCAGTATTTT
.	.	TRBV5-1	TRBJ1-1	CASSTNRAMNTEAFF	TGCGCCAGCAGCACGAACAGGGCCATGAACACTGAAGCTTTCTTT
TRBD1	.	TRBV29-1	TRBJ2-1	CSGPGQGGNEQFF	TGCAGCGGGCCGGGACAGGGCGGCAATGAGCAGTTCTTC
.	.	TRBV29-1	TRBJ1-2	CSVAGVGYTF	TGCAGCGTTGCAGGGGTGGGCTACACCTTC
TRBD1	.	TRBV5-6	TRBJ2-1	CASSLTGGAGDYNEQFF	TGTGCCAGCAGCCTAACAGGGGGCGCAGGGGATTACAATGAGCAGTTCTTC
TRBD1	.	TRBV19	TRBJ1-6	CASTRGQGGSPLHF	TGTGCCAGTACCCGCGGACAGGGTGGGTCACCCCTCCACTTT
.	.	TRBV4-2	TRBJ1-3	CASSQGEGLGNTIYF	TGTGCCAGCAGCCAAGGGGAGGGCTTGGGAAACACCATATATTTT
TRBD1	.	TRBV4-2	TRBJ2-5	CASSQDSAGGLFQETQYF	TGTGCCAGCAGCCAAGATTCGGCAGGGGGCCTTTTCCAAGAGACCCAGTACTTC
TRBD1	.	TRBV28	TRBJ1-1	CASSRVRTGMNTEAFF	TGTGCCAGCAGTCGGGTTCGGACAGGAATGAACACTGAAGCTTTCTTT